The 5 T cell receptor beta chains in this list originate from one sample, sequenced in a study of cytomegalovirus exposure and HLA in healthy donors. It was with 60 Vbeta and 13 Jbeta primers that the PCR ran. TCRdb's table, derived via immunoSEQ multiplex PCR, lists solely in-frame clones and lacks some. The table has 140,000 or so clones, 70% to 85% seen once. Input material: PBMCs. Source of these receptors: a middle-aged man in good health and CMV-seronegative.

The CDR3 DNA sequence: TGTGCCAGCAGTTTTTGGCAGGTTGCCTCACCCCTCCACTTT. Translation: CASSFWQVASPLHF. The chain links TRBV28 to TRBJ1-6; D is undetermined. Germline lookup yields CDR1 MDHEN and CDR2 SYDVKM. The length of the CDR3 is 14 residues. The V gene lost 3 bases and the J gene lost 10 bases, with 13 bases spanning the gap.

The chain uses TRBV5-1 and TRBJ2-1; D is unresolved. The CDR3 spans 12 residues. Looked up from germline, CDR1 is SGHRS and CDR2 is YFSETQ. The V end was cut by 4 bases, the J end by 3 bases, with 5 bases between. CDR3 sequence: CASSTDYNEQFF. In DNA form, the CDR3 reads TGCGCCAGCAGCACAGACTACAATGAGCAGTTCTTC. Drawing the rest from reference TRBV5-1 and TRBJ2-1, the complete variable domain is KAGVTQTPRYLIKTRGQQVTLSCSPISGHRSVSWYQQTPGQGLQFLFEYFSETQRNKGNFPGRFSGRQFSNSRSEMNVSTLELGDSALYLCASSTDYNEQFFGPGTRLTVL.

CDR3 sequence (DNA): TGTGCCACCAGCAGAGATTCGGCGGTCGCCTACGAGCAGTACTTC. Its translation is CATSRDSAVAYEQYF. The chain recombines TRBV15 with TRBJ2-7; unclear D gene. The V end was cut by 0 bases, the J end by 2 bases, with 11 bases between. Germline CDR1 and CDR2: LNHNV and YYDKDF (reference sequence). The CDR3 is 15 amino acids.

The J gene is TRBJ2-3, the V gene TRBV6-4; D possibly corresponds to TRBD2 (7 bases). The germline gives CDR1 MRHNA, CDR2 SNTAGT. The V and J ends lost 5 bases and 5 bases respectively, with 14 bases between them. The length of the CDR3 is 14 residues. This CDR3 is CASSSRGGLDTQYF. DNA for the CDR3: TGTGCCAGCAGTTCGAGGGGGGGCCTAGATACGCAGTATTTT.

V gene TRBV18 combines with J gene TRBJ2-1; 9 bases match TRBD1. The CDR3 has 17 amino acids. V lost 5 bases, J lost 4 bases, and 12 bases stayed unmatched. Germline V CDR1 and CDR2: KGHSH, LQKENI. CDR3 sequence reads: CASSGSSGTGIYNEQFF. CDR3 nucleotide sequence: TGTGCCAGCTCAGGGTCTTCTGGGACAGGGATTTACAATGAGCAGTTCTTC.